The next 19 T cell receptor beta chains were all read from a single sample in a study of shared clonotypes between healthy human individuals. Sequencing used immunoSEQ multiplex PCR; TCRdb keeps in-frame clones, though not all of them. The sample consists of some 1,900,000 clones, 85% to 95% of them appearing once. CD8 cells classed as naive were CD45RO-negative and positively selected for CCR7, excluding terminally differentiated effector memory CD45RA+ cells. The material sequenced was naive CD8+ T cells sorted from blood. These receptors all come from a man aged 18 to 30 in good health.

Concerning this clone itself: Other nucleotide sequences from this sample produce the same CDR3. The CDR3 DNA reads as TGTGCCAGCAGTTTACTAGCGGGTTACACCGGGGAGCTGTTTTTT. As protein: CASSLLAGYTGELFF. The chain has TRBV27 and TRBJ2-2, with 8 positions matching TRBD2. The CDR3 totals 15 residues. Trimming cost V 2 bases and J 3 bases; bases outside gene matches: 2. CDR1 is MNHEY and CDR2 is SMNVEV in the germline V gene (reference sequence).

A single count supports this clone. V and J are TRBV11-2 and TRBJ2-5; TRBD2 matches 14 bases. The V gene's germline CDR1 is SGHAT and CDR2 FQNNGV. The CDR3 runs 16 residues. J was trimmed by 2 bases and V by 4 bases; bases with no gene match: 3. The chain's CDR3 is CASSSWTSGGQETQYF. CDR3 DNA sequence: TGTGCCAGCAGCTCCTGGACTAGCGGGGGGCAAGAGACCCAGTACTTC.

The CDR3 region has the DNA TGTGCCAGCAGTTTCGCTAGCGAGAGCTCCTACGAGCAGTACTTC. It is translated as CASSFASESSYEQYF. The V and J genes are TRBV6-6 and TRBJ2-7; D may be TRBD2 (6 bases). V lost 4 bases to trimming and J lost 0 bases, with 13 bases between them. The CDR3 has 15 residues. CDR1 MNHNY and CDR2 SVGAGI come from the germline V gene (reference sequence).

This chain uses TRBV6-5 with TRBJ2-5; the match to TRBD1 covers 8 bases. The germline gives CDR1 MNHEY, CDR2 SVGAGI. V was clipped by 0 bases and J by 2 bases; unmatched bases: 5. This CDR3 spans 16 amino acids. The CDR3 loop is CASSYSDRGGQETQYF. The CDR3 nucleotides are TGTGCCAGCAGTTACTCAGACAGGGGTGGACAAGAGACCCAGTACTTC.

The V gene is TRBV6-1, the J gene TRBJ2-5; the D is unclear. Trimming removed 3 bases at V and 6 bases at J, with 11 bases between. Germline V gene data show CDR1 as MNHNS and CDR2 as SASEGT. This CDR3 has 13 residues. The CDR3 is CASSDPNTQTQYF. For the CDR3, the DNA is TGTGCCAGCAGTGATCCGAATACCCAGACCCAGTACTTC.

The CDR3 DNA is TGTGCCAGCAGTTATGAGAGCCAAGAGACCCAGTACTTC. This encodes CASSYESQETQYF. The V gene is TRBV6-6, the J gene TRBJ2-5, with D unclear. V was pared by 3 bases and J by 1 base, with 6 bases between. Per germline, CDR1 MNHNY and CDR2 SVGAGI (reference sequence). The CDR3 is made up of 13 amino acids.

The CDR3 reads CASSPGLAGIYEQYF. CDR3 coding DNA: TGTGCCAGCAGCCCTGGACTAGCGGGCATTTACGAGCAGTACTTC. This sequence joins TRBV7-2 and TRBJ2-7, with TRBD2 matching 11 bases. Germline values: CDR1 SGHTA, CDR2 FQGNSA. J lost 4 bases, V lost 5 bases, and 7 bases had no gene match. CDR3 size: 15 residues.

The chain couples TRBV6-5 to TRBJ2-5; weak D call: TRBD1 (6 bases). V was trimmed by 9 bases and J by 4 bases, leaving 18 bases between them. Per germline, CDR1 MNHEY and CDR2 SVGAGI. The CDR3 has 14 amino acids. CDR3 sequence (DNA): TGTGCCAGTCACAACTCAGGGGTAGCAGAGACCCAGTACTTC. Its translation: CASHNSGVAETQYF.

The V call is TRBV7-9, the J call TRBJ1-1; TRBD1 matches at 7 bases. J gave up 6 bases and V 5 bases, and 12 bases lay outside the gene matches. There are 15 residues in the CDR3. From germline, CDR1 is SEHNR and CDR2 FQNEAQ (reference sequence). CDR3 in DNA: TGTGCCAGCAGCCCTTCTACAGGGGAGTTGTCTGAAGCTTTCTTT. This encodes CASSPSTGELSEAFF.

The V call is TRBV6-1, the J call TRBJ1-4; D is ambiguous. Germline CDR1 and CDR2: MNHNS and SASEGT. The length of the CDR3 is 15 residues. The V gene lost 2 bases and the J gene lost 4 bases, with 11 bases spanning the gap. CDR3 sequence: CASSEFGVGNEKLFF. The CDR3 nucleotides are TGTGCCAGCAGTGAATTTGGGGTGGGTAATGAAAAACTGTTTTTT.

The chain has TRBV11-2 and TRBJ2-1; no definite D call. The CDR3 extends over 11 amino acids. V was cut by 6 bases and J by 4 bases, with 4 bases left in between. CDR1 and CDR2 (germline): SGHAT, FQNNGV. The CDR3 DNA reads TGTGCCAGCAGGGCATACAATGAGCAGTTCTTC. The encoded protein is CASRAYNEQFF.

This sequence joins TRBV5-4 and TRBJ2-3; the match to TRBD2 covers 12 bases. J was trimmed by 4 bases and V by 0 bases; bases with no gene match: 6. The CDR3 covers 17 residues. Per the germline V gene, CDR1 is SGHNT and CDR2 is YYREEE (reference sequence). The CDR3 nucleotides read TGTGCCAGCAGCTTGGGCGCCCTAGCGGGAGGGGCAGATACGCAGTATTTT. Encoded protein: CASSLGALAGGADTQYF.

CDR3: CASSEDRGQETQYF. CDR3 DNA: TGTGCCAGCAGCGAGGACAGGGGACAAGAGACCCAGTACTTC. The rearrangement links TRBV5-4 to TRBJ2-5, with 9 bases identical to TRBD1. Germline CDR1 reads SGHNT; CDR2 reads YYREEE (reference sequence). V shed 4 bases and J 2 bases; nucleotides not matched to a gene: 3. The CDR3 length is 14 residues. The variable domain in full, completed from reference TRBV5-4 and TRBJ2-5, reads ETGVTQSPTHLIKTRGQQVTLRCSSQSGHNTVSWYQQALGQGPQFIFQYYREEENGRGNFPPRFSGLQFPNYSSELNVNALELDDSALYLCASSEDRGQETQYFGPGTRLLVL.

V gene TRBV1 combines with J gene TRBJ2-5; the D segment call TRBD2 is taken from the table without a DNA check. TRBV1 is a recognized pseudogene. This CDR3 contains 15 residues. The CDR3 sequence: CTSSQEGAAQETQYF. The DNA for the CDR3 is TGCACCAGCAGCCAAGAAGGAGCGGCCCAAGAGACCCAGTACTTC.

This rearrangement joins TRBV6-5 to TRBJ2-2; D might be TRBD2 (6 bases). Germline V lookup: CDR1 MNHEY, CDR2 SVGAGI. The CDR3 has 14 amino acids. The germline V and J ends were trimmed by 4 bases and 7 bases, with 13 bases remaining between them. CDR3 DNA sequence: TGTGCCAGCAGTTTCGGGGGAAGCGGCGGGGAGCTGTTTTTT. Translation gives CASSFGGSGGELFF.

The chain is built from TRBV2 and TRBJ1-5, with D hard to call. This CDR3 spans 18 amino acids. Trimming took 5 bases from V and 0 from J, leaving 20 bases between them. In germline, CDR1 is SNHLY, CDR2 FYNNEI. The CDR3 coding sequence is TGTGCCAGCAGTTTACGACTCCTCCGCCAGGATAGCAATCAGCCCCAGCATTTT. Its translation is CASSLRLLRQDSNQPQHF.

On this clone itself: In the same sample, other DNA sequences code for this CDR3. The CDR3 nucleotides read TGTGCCAGCAGCTTGGGAGGAAACTCCTACGAGCAGTACTTC. Translating gives CASSLGGNSYEQYF. This chain links TRBV5-6 with TRBJ2-7; no reliable D call. The germline CDR1 and CDR2 sequences are SGHDT and YYEEEE. V shed 0 bases and J shed 0 bases, with 7 bases lying between them. This CDR3 contains 14 residues. The full variable domain, rest sourced from reference TRBV5-6 and TRBJ2-7, is DAGVTQSPTHLIKTRGQQVTLRCSPKSGHDTVSWYQQALGQGPQFIFQYYEEEERQRGNFPDRFSGHQFPNYSSELNVNALLLGDSALYLCASSLGGNSYEQYFGPGTRLTVT.

This chain joins TRBV28 and TRBJ1-6, with unresolved D. Germline V lookup: CDR1 MDHEN, CDR2 SYDVKM. The CDR3 extends over 13 amino acids. Trimming cost V 8 bases and J 6 bases, with 11 bases left between them. CDR3 sequence (DNA): TGTGCCAGCTCAAGTAGCCTTAATTCACCCCTCCACTTT. Protein product: CASSSSLNSPLHF.

DNA of the CDR3: TGTGCCATCAGCACAGACGGATACTATGGCTACACCTTC. This encodes CAISTDGYYGYTF. The chain combines TRBV10-3 with TRBJ1-2; D remains unclear. Germline V gene sequence: CDR1 ENHRY, CDR2 SYGVKD. V was trimmed by 6 bases and J by 3 bases, leaving 11 bases between them. The CDR3 is 13 amino acids.